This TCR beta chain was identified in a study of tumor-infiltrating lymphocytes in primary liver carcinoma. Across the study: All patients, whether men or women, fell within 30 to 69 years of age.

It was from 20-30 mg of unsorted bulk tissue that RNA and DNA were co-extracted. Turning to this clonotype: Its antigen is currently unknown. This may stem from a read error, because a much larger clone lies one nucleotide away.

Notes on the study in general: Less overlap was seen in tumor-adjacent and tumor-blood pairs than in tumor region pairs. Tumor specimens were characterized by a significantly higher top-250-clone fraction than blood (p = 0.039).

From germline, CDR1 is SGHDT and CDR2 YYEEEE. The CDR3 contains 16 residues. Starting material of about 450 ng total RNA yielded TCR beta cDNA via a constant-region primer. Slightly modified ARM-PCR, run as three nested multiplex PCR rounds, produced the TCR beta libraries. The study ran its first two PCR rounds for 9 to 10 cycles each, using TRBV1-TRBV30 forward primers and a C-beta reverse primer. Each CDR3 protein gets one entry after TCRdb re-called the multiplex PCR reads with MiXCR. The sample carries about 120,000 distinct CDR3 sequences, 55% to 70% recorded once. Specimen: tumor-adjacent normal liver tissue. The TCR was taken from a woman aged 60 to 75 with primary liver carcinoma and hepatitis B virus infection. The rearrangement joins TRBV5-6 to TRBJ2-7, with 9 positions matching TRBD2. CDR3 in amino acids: CANSLLGASGTREQYF. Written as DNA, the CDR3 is TGTGCCAACAGCTTGCTCGGGGCTAGCGGGACTCGGGAGCAGTACTTC.